This T cell receptor (beta chain) was profiled in a study of blood T cell repertoires in COVID-19. Study-level background: Samples of COVID-19 (acute and convalescent) were obtained from the United States, Italy and Spain.

How the authors handled the data: Scientists estimated how many nucleated cells there were by amplifying reference gene primers. Method: immunoSEQ multiplex PCR; TCRdb's copy keeps in-frame clones and lacks some. D and trimming come from the DNA, and the V and J calls and clone size come from that table. Altogether around 300,000 clones are present, around nine tenths being singletons, with the ten largest covering 0.94%. The CDR3 spans 12 residues. This chain links TRBV21-1 with TRBJ1-1; the table calls TRBD1, which could not be checked here. TRBV21-1 is shown as a pseudogene. The origin of this receptor is a woman in her thirties or forties who had recovered from COVID-19. Sequencing was performed on peripheral blood. CDR3: CASSKEGAEAFF. The CDR3 DNA reads TGTGCCAGCAGCAAAGAGGGGGCTGAAGCTTTCTTT.